Listed here are 19 T cell receptor beta chains from one sample, sequenced in a study of blood T cells in healthy people across ages. A second 7 to 11 cycle PCR used barcoded and J-beta primers. TCRdb re-called the 5' RACE reads through MiXCR, storing one row per CDR3 protein. Here the sample spans roughly 1,500,000 distinct CDR3 sequences, 34% being singletons. Sequencing used blood. These receptors all come from a woman in her thirties in good health.

The V call is TRBV4-2, the J call TRBJ1-1; no definite D call. Germline CDR1 reads LGHNA; CDR2 reads YNFKEQ. V lost 0 bases, J lost 5 bases, and 16 bases lay in between. The CDR3 length is 16 residues. The DNA of the CDR3 is TGTGCCAGCAGCCAAGATAGGTTGCAACAGAGAACTGAAGCTTTCTTT. Amino acids: CASSQDRLQQRTEAFF.

This clonotype was observed a handful of times. J is TRBJ2-7 and V is TRBV6-1; D is tentatively TRBD1 or TRBD2 (5 bases each). The length of the CDR3 is 17 residues. The ends were cut back, 3 bases at V and 9 bases at J, with 27 bases in the middle. In germline, CDR1 is MNHNS, CDR2 SASEGT. The CDR3 sequence is CASSDVIPGRLPVGQYF. DNA of the CDR3: TGTGCCAGCAGTGACGTCATCCCGGGACGGCTCCCGGTGGGGCAGTACTTC.

The chain carries TRBV2 and TRBJ2-4; D not resolved. The CDR3 is 12 amino acids. Per the germline V gene, CDR1 is SNHLY and CDR2 is FYNNEI. The V end was cut by 4 bases, the J end by 8 bases, with 9 bases between. CDR3 nucleotides: TGTGCCAGCAGTGCCCACCGAGACATTCAGTACTTC. Its protein is CASSAHRDIQYF.

The V gene is TRBV20-1, the J gene TRBJ2-7; D may match TRBD1 or TRBD2 (6 bases each). V was clipped by 0 bases and J by 3 bases, with 12 bases between them. The CDR3 extends over 14 amino acids. Per the germline V gene, CDR1 is DFQATT and CDR2 is SNEGSKA (reference sequence). The CDR3 nucleotides are TGCAGTGCTAGAGATGGGGGGCGACTCTACGAGCAGTACTTC. Translated, it gives CSARDGGRLYEQYF.

This clonotype was seen at least ten times. J is TRBJ2-7 and V is TRBV6-2 or TRBV6-3; 8 bases fit TRBD1. Germline loops: CDR1 MNHEY, CDR2 SVGEGT. The CDR3 sequence is 15 residues long. V shed 5 bases, J shed 2 bases, and the junction held 8 bases outside the gene matches. The CDR3: CASSQNRGSPYEQYF. CDR3 bases: TGTGCCAGCAGTCAAAACAGGGGGAGTCCCTACGAGCAGTACTTC.

The J gene is TRBJ2-2, the V gene TRBV2; 8 bases are a match to TRBD2. Germline-derived CDR1 and CDR2 are SNHLY and FYNNEI. The length of the CDR3 is 17 residues. The ends lost 6 bases at V and 4 bases at J; junction bases unmatched: 13. The CDR3 is CASSNPAAGVVTGELFF. The CDR3 nucleotides read TGTGCCAGCAGCAACCCCGCAGCGGGGGTTGTCACCGGGGAGCTGTTTTTT. Filled out from reference TRBV2 and TRBJ2-2, the complete variable domain reads EPEVTQTPSHQVTQMGQEVILRCVPISNHLYFYWYRQILGQKVEFLVSFYNNEISEKSEIFDDQFSVERPDGSNFTLKIRSTKLEDSAMYFCASSNPAAGVVTGELFFGEGSRLTVL.

This clonotype was seen a handful of times. The chain uses TRBV7-2 and TRBJ2-1; D gene ambiguous. The V end lost 5 bases, the J end lost 0 bases, and 8 bases lay between the germline ends. Germline V gene lookup returns CDR1 SGHTA and CDR2 FQGNSA. This CDR3 comprises 14 residues. CDR3 DNA sequence: TGTGCCAGCAGCCCCGTAGTCTCCTACAATGAGCAGTTCTTC. It is translated as CASSPVVSYNEQFF.

J is TRBJ2-1 and V is TRBV5-1; TRBD1 agrees at 11 bases. CDR1 is SGHRS and CDR2 is YFSETQ in the germline V gene. The CDR3 length is 14 residues. V lost 2 bases and J lost 8; bases outside the gene matches: 3. The CDR3 sequence is CASSFRTGGDEQFF. The CDR3 DNA reads TGCGCCAGCAGCTTTAGGACAGGGGGCGATGAGCAGTTCTTC.

This clonotype was seen only a few times. The rearrangement links TRBV6-2 or TRBV6-3 to TRBJ2-5; D is possibly TRBD1 or TRBD2 (5 bases each). The V end was cut by 7 bases, the J end by 2 bases, with 14 bases between. There are 14 residues in the CDR3. CDR1 is MNHEY, CDR2 SVGEGT, per germline. The CDR3 region has the DNA TGTGCCAGCACCCCTGGGGGACGACAAGAGACCCAGTACTTC. It encodes CASTPGGRQETQYF.

The chain links TRBV29-1 to TRBJ2-2; 12 nucleotides match TRBD2. This CDR3 comprises 15 residues. Germline-derived CDR1 and CDR2 are SQVTM and ANQGSEA. Trimming at V came to 7 bases and at J to 1 base, leaving 4 bases not matched to a gene. The CDR3 loop is CSGGGLAGNTGELFF. In DNA, the CDR3 is TGCAGCGGGGGGGGACTAGCGGGGAACACCGGGGAGCTGTTTTTT.

This chain connects TRBV7-9 to TRBJ2-1, with a tentative D call TRBD2 (6 bases). V gave up 2 bases and J gave up 8 bases, with 13 bases separating them. This CDR3 has 14 amino acids. Germline CDR1 is SEHNR and CDR2 is FQNEAQ (reference sequence). The DNA for the CDR3 is TGTGCCAGCAGCTTACGGGACTCCGTCGATGAGCAGTTCTTC. Translated: CASSLRDSVDEQFF.

About this clonotype itself: It may be a read error: a sequence one base away is much more abundant. The chain couples TRBV5-1 to TRBJ2-3; 7 bases are shared with TRBD1. The CDR3 has 15 amino acids. V shed 4 bases and J 0 bases; nucleotides not matched to a gene: 5. Per the germline V gene, CDR1 is SGHRS and CDR2 is YFSETQ. For the CDR3, the DNA is TGCGCCAGCAGCCAGGGACAGACTAGCACAGATACGCAGTATTTT. It yields the protein CASSQGQTSTDTQYF.

This clonotype came up a few times. The V gene is TRBV14, the J gene TRBJ2-2; D unresolved. This CDR3 spans 17 amino acids. Germline V gives CDR1 SGHDN, CDR2 FVKESK. With 3 bases removed from V and 0 bases from J, the gap between germline ends came to 14 bases. CDR3 protein: CASSQKPLGTNTGELFF. The CDR3 nucleotides are TGTGCCAGCAGCCAGAAACCCCTTGGGACGAACACCGGGGAGCTGTTTTTT.

This chain joins TRBV20-1 and TRBJ2-1, with TRBD2 matching over 8 bases. The CDR3 length is 16 residues. Germline V gives CDR1 DFQATT, CDR2 SNEGSKA (reference sequence). With V trimmed by 0 bases and J by 4 bases, 8 bases remained unmatched. The CDR3 region is CSARDPSGGQYNEQFF. The CDR3 DNA is TGCAGTGCTAGAGATCCGAGCGGGGGTCAATACAATGAGCAGTTCTTC.

This rearrangement joins TRBV27 to TRBJ1-2; tentative D call: TRBD1 (5 bases). Trimming took off 4 bases at V and 2 bases at J, with 23 bases between the two ends. The CDR3 loop spans 18 amino acids. Germline CDR1 MNHEY, CDR2 SMNVEV (reference sequence). In DNA form, the CDR3 reads TGTGCCAGCAGTTCCCTACCGCCGGACGGGGACGGAAACTATGGCTACACCTTC. It translates to CASSSLPPDGDGNYGYTF.

The chain joins TRBV20-1 to TRBJ2-3; D not certain. Deletions cut 3 bases from V and 2 bases from J, with 15 bases between. CDR1 and CDR2 from the germline V gene are DFQATT and SNEGSKA (reference sequence). CDR3 length equals 15 residues. The CDR3 loop is CSASPVSTATDTQYF. DNA for the CDR3: TGCAGTGCTAGTCCGGTCTCAACGGCCACAGATACGCAGTATTTT.

This clonotype came up a few times. V gene TRBV12-3 or TRBV12-4 combines with J gene TRBJ1-2; D may be TRBD1 (5 bases). This CDR3 spans 15 amino acids. V dropped 5 bases and J dropped 3 bases, with 16 bases sitting between them. In DNA form, the CDR3 reads TGTGCCAGCAGTCCTCGAGACAGACCAGACTATGGCTACACCTTC. Protein product: CASSPRDRPDYGYTF.

There are a few counts of this clonotype. This chain joins TRBV2 and TRBJ2-5, with D perhaps being TRBD1 or TRBD2 (7 bases each). This CDR3 has 15 amino acids. Trimming took 8 bases from V and 9 from J, leaving 25 bases between them. Germline CDR1 and CDR2: SNHLY and FYNNEI. The CDR3: CASVRGLADVVAQYF. CDR3 coding DNA: TGTGCCAGCGTAAGGGGGCTAGCGGATGTAGTGGCCCAGTACTTC. The full variable domain, in which reference TRBV2 and TRBJ2-5 provide the parts outside the CDR3, is EPEVTQTPSHQVTQMGQEVILRCVPISNHLYFYWYRQILGQKVEFLVSFYNNEISEKSEIFDDQFSVERPDGSNFTLKIRSTKLEDSAMYFCASVRGLADVVAQYFGPGTRLLVL.

The rearrangement links TRBV9 to TRBJ1-6; no firm D call. Trimming removed 0 bases at V and 5 bases at J, with 9 bases between. The CDR3 is 15 amino acids. Germline V lookup: CDR1 SGDLS, CDR2 YYNGEE. The CDR3 DNA is TGTGCCAGCAGCGTAGCCACGGCCAATAATTCACCCCTCCACTTT. It is translated as CASSVATANNSPLHF.